This T cell receptor beta chain was retrieved from a study of cytomegalovirus exposure and HLA in healthy donors. Study as a whole: There were some 380 genotyped donors. Of these, roughly 80% fell in the genetic ancestry cluster associated with self-reported Caucasian donors.

Study findings and constraints: The dataset shows that most TCR sequences were rare, while some public TCRs occurred in many donors.

This clone was seen only once. Its antigen is as yet unknown. Amplification used 60 Vbeta primers and 13 Jbeta primers. TCRdb keeps only in-frame clones here, not all; method: immunoSEQ multiplex PCR. The repertoire holds roughly 140,000 clones, around 79% seen once, with 3.5% in the top ten. With V trimmed by 2 bases and J by 4 bases, 14 bases remained unmatched. The CDR3 extends over 18 amino acids. Germline CDR1 LNHDA, CDR2 SQIVND (reference sequence). This receptor was taken from a human donor in good health. The chain is built from TRBV19 and TRBJ2-7; 10 bases map to TRBD2. The sample comprised PBMCs. CDR3 loop: CASSIIVGASGRVYEQYF. CDR3 nucleotide sequence: TGTGCCAGTAGTATAATCGTCGGGGCTAGCGGGAGAGTTTACGAGCAGTACTTC.